These T cell receptor beta chains were read from a single sample in a study of monozygotic twins with inflammatory bowel disease. TCRdb reprocessed the 5' RACE reads, keeping one entry per CDR3 protein, no DNA. This sample contains around 200,000 distinct CDR3 sequences. The sequenced sample was blood. These receptors were collected from a human donor with ulcerative colitis or Crohn's disease, or a healthy co-twin of an affected twin (not recorded which). The CDR3 runs from the conserved cysteine through the conserved F or W.

V gene,CDR3 length,J gene,CDR3 protein
TRBV5-1,16,TRBJ2-1,CASSLWLASGGGEQFF
TRBV20-1,18,TRBJ2-6,CSARERRSSGSGANVLTF
TRBV20-1,15,TRBJ2-5,CSARNREGVQETQYF
TRBV12-3/TRBV12-4,14,TRBJ1-6,CASSPLGLASPLHF
TRBV19,16,TRBJ2-1,CASSLGDRGANNEQFF
TRBV27,14,TRBJ1-2,CASGGDSGNYGYTF
TRBV5-1,13,TRBJ2-7,CASSFTLLREQYF
TRBV3-1,14,TRBJ2-3,CASRRQGAGDTQYF
TRBV27,16,TRBJ1-1,CASSYGGQTGRTVAFF
TRBV12-3/TRBV12-4,11,TRBJ1-4,CASSLVEKLFF
TRBV27,15,TRBJ2-2,CASTFRGRGTGELFF
TRBV12-3/TRBV12-4,15,TRBJ2-3,CASCDQMSRTGTQYF
TRBV5-1,15,TRBJ2-3,CASSLAKKQGDTQYF
TRBV5-1,16,TRBJ2-1,CASSSSPGQGNNEQFF
TRBV12-3/TRBV12-4,19,TRBJ2-3,CASSPSPGLAGAYTDTQYF
TRBV7-2,15,TRBJ2-5,CASSIRGSVWETQYF
TRBV20-1,13,TRBJ2-7,CSATGGAQYEQYF
TRBV14,15,TRBJ1-1,CASSLSRVFNTEAFF
TRBV7-9,12,TRBJ1-4,CASSQYSEKLFF
TRBV5-1,14,TRBJ1-1,CASGPGQGGTEAFF
TRBV7-9,15,TRBJ2-4,CASSHTQGNKDIQYF
TRBV20-1,14,TRBJ1-1,CSARSGRRNTEAFF
TRBV6-5,12,TRBJ1-2,CASSGGDYGYTF
TRBV12-3/TRBV12-4,11,TRBJ1-4,CASRFDEKLFF
TRBV24-1,14,TRBJ1-5,CATSEQHSNQPQHF
TRBV4-1,17,TRBJ2-2,CASSQRFTGADAGELFF
TRBV7-9,13,TRBJ2-1,CASGSRWGNEQFF
TRBV12-5,15,TRBJ1-1,CASGLVPNRNTEAFF
TRBV10-3,13,TRBJ1-5,CAISAGGNQPQHF
TRBV18,16,TRBJ1-2,CASSPQGQGLSYGYTF
TRBV7-6,15,TRBJ2-6,CASSTSPSGANVLTF
TRBV7-9,14,TRBJ2-1,CASSHEQGWDEQFF
TRBV12-3/TRBV12-4,13,TRBJ2-1,CASSSRTGDEQFF
TRBV11-2,14,TRBJ1-2,CASTPDRQDYGYTF
TRBV12-3/TRBV12-4,11,TRBJ1-5,CANRSNQPQHF
TRBV2,14,TRBJ1-4,CASSGRTPGRKLFF
TRBV5-6,16,TRBJ1-1,CASSRGWTFTDTEAFF
TRBV18,14,TRBJ1-5,CASSNAGSNQPQHF
TRBV7-2,15,TRBJ1-1,CASSFVGSMNTEAFF
TRBV3-1,18,TRBJ2-2,CASSQDLRSGTNTGELFF